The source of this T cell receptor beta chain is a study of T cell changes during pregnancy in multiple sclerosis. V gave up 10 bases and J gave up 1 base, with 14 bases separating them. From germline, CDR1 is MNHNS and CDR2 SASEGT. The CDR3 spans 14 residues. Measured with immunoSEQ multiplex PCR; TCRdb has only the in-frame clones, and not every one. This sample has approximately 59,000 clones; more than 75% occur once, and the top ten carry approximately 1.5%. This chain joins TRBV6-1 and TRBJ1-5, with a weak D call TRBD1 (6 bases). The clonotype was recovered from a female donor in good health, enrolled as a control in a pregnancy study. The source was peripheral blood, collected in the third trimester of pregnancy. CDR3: CAIRGLVSNQPQHF. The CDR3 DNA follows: TGTGCCATCAGGGGACTGGTGAGCAATCAGCCCCAGCATTTT.